A selection of T cell receptor beta chains follows, all from one sample in a study of T cell changes during pregnancy in multiple sclerosis. Sequencing used immunoSEQ multiplex PCR; TCRdb keeps in-frame clones, though not all of them. The data show 20,000 to 25,000 clones, more than 85% seen once. The input for sequencing was CD8+ T cells from peripheral blood mononuclear cells, taken after pregnancy. The receptor source for this set is a female donor with multiple sclerosis, enrolled in a pregnancy study. Both conserved end residues are part of each CDR3. D genes are given only for firm matches. The size entry is marked missing in some rows and otherwise reads once, few, many or a size class.

v_call	clone_size	j_call	d_call	cdr3_aa	cdr3_nt
TRBV9	medium-sized	TRBJ2-1	TRBD1	CASSVLTGGVYNEQFF	TGTGCCAGCAGCGTCTTGACAGGGGGCGTCTACAATGAGCAGTTCTTC
TRBV21-1	once	TRBJ2-3	-	CASSKARQGAALHARTDTQYF	TGTGCCAGCAGCAAAGCGCGGCAGGGGGCCGCCTTACACGCTCGGACAGATACGCAGTATTTT
TRBV1	once	TRBJ2-7	-	CTSSIKLAAYFFCYEQYF	TGCACCAGCAGCATAAAGTTAGCGGCATATTTTTTCTGCTACGAGCAGTACTTC
TRBV27	-	TRBJ2-7	-	CASSLSPGLQYF	TGTGCCAGCAGTTTATCCCCGGGTTTGCAGTACTTC
TRBV6-4	-	TRBJ1-2	TRBD1	CASSDSAGTGGGYTF	TGTGCCAGCAGTGACTCTGCAGGAACAGGGGGTGGCTACACCTTC
TRBV9	-	TRBJ1-5	TRBD1	CASSVFPTGDQPQHF	TGTGCCAGCAGCGTTTTCCCGACAGGGGATCAGCCCCAGCATTTT
TRBV29-1	-	TRBJ2-1	-	CSVSGIGDEQFF	TGCAGCGTCTCAGGGATTGGTGATGAGCAGTTCTTC
TRBV7-8	once	TRBJ1-1	-	CASSLEGRQDLNTEAFF	TGTGCCAGCAGCTTAGAGGGGCGACAGGACTTGAACACTGAAGCTTTCTTT
TRBV27	-	TRBJ2-1	TRBD2	CASSSERLAGALYNEQFF	TGTGCCAGCAGTTCAGAACGACTAGCGGGAGCTCTCTACAATGAGCAGTTCTTC
TRBV6-1	medium-sized	TRBJ2-7	TRBD1	CASSELSGQGDDEQYF	TGTGCCAGCAGTGAATTGTCGGGACAGGGGGACGACGAGCAGTACTTC
TRBV2	-	TRBJ2-6	-	CASSPFGSGANVLTF	TGTGCCAGCAGTCCCTTCGGCTCTGGGGCCAACGTCCTGACTTTC
TRBV6-4	few	TRBJ2-3	TRBD2	CASSDAGGGDTQYF	TGTGCCAGCAGTGATGCGGGAGGGGGAGATACGCAGTATTTT
TRBV29-1	-	TRBJ1-1	-	CSVAAPSDFVTEAFF	TGCAGCGTTGCCGCCCCCTCGGACTTTGTCACTGAAGCTTTCTTT
TRBV4-2	-	TRBJ2-2	TRBD2	CASSGPGLAGGGTGELFF	TGTGCCAGCAGCGGACCGGGACTAGCGGGAGGGGGCACCGGGGAGCTGTTTTTT
TRBV5-1	-	TRBJ2-1	-	CASSLVSGSYNEQFF	TGCGCCAGCAGCTTGGTTAGCGGATCCTACAATGAGCAGTTCTTC
TRBV4-2	once	TRBJ2-3	TRBD2	CASSQEEAGGPDTQYF	TGTGCCAGCAGCCAAGAGGAAGCGGGAGGGCCAGATACGCAGTATTTT
TRBV13	-	TRBJ2-5	TRBD2	CASSLRSASGIQETQYF	TGTGCCAGCAGCTTACGATCGGCTAGCGGGATTCAAGAGACCCAGTACTTC
TRBV29-1	-	TRBJ2-5	-	CSVDIKQTYQETQYF	TGCAGCGTTGATATTAAACAGACCTACCAAGAGACCCAGTACTTC
TRBV27	-	TRBJ2-3	TRBD2	CASSLPGLAGADTQYF	TGTGCCAGCAGTCTACCGGGACTAGCGGGCGCAGATACGCAGTATTTT
TRBV7-9	-	TRBJ2-7	-	CASSLVRSEGTYEQYF	TGTGCCAGCAGCTTAGTGCGATCGGAGGGGACCTACGAGCAGTACTTC
TRBV6-5	-	TRBJ2-7	-	CASTQGRDSSYEQYF	TGTGCCAGCACCCAGGGTCGGGACTCCTCGTACGAGCAGTACTTC
TRBV7-6	once	TRBJ2-3	TRBD2	CASSFSGIYTDTQYF	TGTGCCAGCAGCTTTAGCGGGATTTACACAGATACGCAGTATTTT
TRBV18	-	TRBJ2-1	TRBD2	CASSLGLAGVTGNEQFF	TGTGCCAGCTCACTGGGACTAGCGGGAGTGACGGGGAATGAGCAGTTCTTC
TRBV7-6	-	TRBJ1-1	TRBD1	CASSSWTGGNTEAFF	TGTGCCAGCAGCTCGTGGACAGGGGGGAACACTGAAGCTTTCTTT
TRBV5-4	-	TRBJ1-1	-	CASSLASVPGNTEAFF	TGTGCCAGCAGCTTGGCATCAGTTCCAGGGAACACTGAAGCTTTCTTT
TRBV19	-	TRBJ1-1	TRBD1	CASSATDRAQMNTEAFF	TGTGCCAGTAGTGCGACTGACAGGGCCCAGATGAACACTGAAGCTTTCTTT
TRBV28	-	TRBJ2-7	TRBD2	CASSSPDGTSLYEQYF	TGTGCCAGCAGTTCCCCGGACGGGACTAGTCTCTACGAGCAGTACTTC